A single sample is the source of the 9 T cell receptor beta chains below, sequenced in a study of cytomegalovirus exposure and HLA in healthy donors. PCR primers comprised 60 Vbeta and 13 Jbeta primers. Repertoires were generated with immunoSEQ multiplex PCR, while TCRdb's copy carries only in-frame clones and drops some. The data show roughly 160,000 clones, approximately 84% seen once. Sequencing was done on a sample of PBMCs. The receptor source for this set is a man younger than 40 in good health and CMV-seronegative.

This chain uses TRBV4-3 with TRBJ1-1; D ambiguous. This CDR3 contains 14 residues. Germline CDR1 LGHNA, CDR2 YSLEER. The V end lost 0 bases, the J end lost 2 bases, and 7 bases lay between the germline ends. The CDR3 DNA sequence: TGCGCCAGCAGCCAAGATTTGTTAAACACTGAAGCTTTCTTT. It yields the protein CASSQDLLNTEAFF.

This chain uses TRBV4-1 with TRBJ2-7, with TRBD2 matching over 13 bases. In germline, CDR1 is MGHRA, CDR2 YSYEKL. CDR3 length: 18 amino acids. J gave up 3 bases and V 2 bases, and 10 bases lay outside the gene matches. For the CDR3, the DNA is TGCGCCAGCAGCCAAAGGGGGACTAGCGGGACCCCTTTCTACGAGCAGTACTTC. Encoded protein: CASSQRGTSGTPFYEQYF.

The rearrangement joins TRBV7-8 to TRBJ2-1; D is unclear. This CDR3 comprises 17 residues. CDR1 SGHVS and CDR2 FQNEAQ come from the germline V gene. Trimming stripped 1 base from V and 0 bases from J, with 13 bases between. The CDR3 bases are TGTGCCAGCAGCTTAGGCGCTGTTCTAAGCTCCTACAATGAGCAGTTCTTC. Translated: CASSLGAVLSSYNEQFF.

J is TRBJ1-2 and V is TRBV7-2, with 9 positions matching TRBD1. Germline V lookup: CDR1 SGHTA, CDR2 FQGNSA. The CDR3 extends over 16 amino acids. The V segment lost 0 bases and the J segment 2 bases; nucleotides outside the gene matches: 4. The CDR3 is CASSLAWGTGNYGYTF. The CDR3 DNA sequence: TGTGCCAGCAGCTTAGCGTGGGGGACAGGGAACTATGGCTACACCTTC. Complete variable domain (other parts from reference TRBV7-2 and TRBJ1-2): GAGVSQSPSNKVTEKGKDVELRCDPISGHTALYWYRQSLGQGLEFLIYFQGNSAPDKSGLPSDRFSAERTGGSVSTLTIQRTQQEDSAVYLCASSLAWGTGNYGYTFGSGTRLTVV.

The rearrangement uses TRBV2 and TRBJ1-6, with no clear D. Trimming took off 6 bases at V and 3 bases at J, with 6 bases between the two ends. The CDR3 length is 13 residues. From germline, CDR1 is SNHLY and CDR2 FYNNEI. CDR3 in amino acids: CASSSDYNSPLHF. Written as DNA, the CDR3 is TGTGCCAGCAGCAGCGACTATAATTCACCCCTCCACTTT.

The chain recombines TRBV18 with TRBJ2-2; 9 bases are a match to TRBD1. Germline V gene data show CDR1 as KGHSH and CDR2 as LQKENI. This CDR3 is 17 amino acids long. The ends lost 2 bases at V and 6 bases at J; junction bases unmatched: 10. DNA for the CDR3: TGTGCCAGCTCACCAGGTCCAGGACAGGGGTTCGCCGGGGAGCTGTTTTTT. Translated: CASSPGPGQGFAGELFF.

V gene TRBV7-2 combines with J gene TRBJ2-2; 9 nucleotides agree with TRBD1. CDR1 and CDR2 (germline): SGHTA, FQGNSA. Unmatched junction bases numbered 7, after V lost 5 bases and J lost 6 bases. CDR3 length: 15 amino acids. Written as DNA, the CDR3 is TGTGCCAGCAGCCCCGGACAGGGGACGGCCGGGGAGCTGTTTTTT. Translating gives CASSPGQGTAGELFF.

The chain links TRBV27 to TRBJ1-5; no clear D. The germline V gene has CDR1 MNHEY and CDR2 SMNVEV (reference sequence). The CDR3 spans 12 residues. Trimming removed 3 bases at V and 3 bases at J, with 3 bases between. The CDR3 here is CASSFLNQPQHF. In DNA form, the CDR3 reads TGTGCCAGCAGTTTCCTCAATCAGCCCCAGCATTTT.

The chain employs TRBV13 and TRBJ2-3; D is unclear. V dropped 0 bases and J dropped 6 bases, with 28 bases sitting between them. This CDR3 has 20 amino acids. Germline CDR1 and CDR2: PRHDT and FYEKMQ (reference sequence). The CDR3 sequence is CASSLGSWRILGTLRDTQYF. Written as DNA, the CDR3 is TGTGCCAGCAGCTTAGGTTCGTGGCGAATCCTGGGCACACTTCGTGATACGCAGTATTTT.